This T cell receptor beta chain appears in the sequencing data of a study of cytomegalovirus exposure and HLA in healthy donors. General study findings and limits: Another analysis was done later, and it associated around 16,000 TCR beta sequences with HLA alleles at 0.05 false discovery rate. Analyses of presence and absence presupposed an approximately uniform sequencing depth across donors. Analyzed later, most CMV-associated TCR beta chains appeared HLA-restricted.

The CDR3 consists of 15 residues. Trimming removed 3 bases from V and 0 bases from J, with 12 bases in between. The germline CDR1 and CDR2 sequences are GTSNPN and SVGIG (reference sequence). Remarks on this clone: The target antigen is unknown.

The PCR had 60 Vbeta and 13 Jbeta primers. TCRdb's table, derived via immunoSEQ multiplex PCR, lists solely in-frame clones and lacks some. Of about 93,000 clones listed, about four fifths were seen once; the top ten hold around 3.8%. The sample was PBMCs. The V gene is TRBV30, the J gene TRBJ2-1; D perhaps matches TRBD1 (5 bases). The TCR was taken from a man aged 50 to 60 in good health and CMV-seronegative. Written as DNA, the CDR3 is TGTGCCTGGAGGGGGCGCCTGAGCTCCTACAATGAGCAGTTCTTC. Protein: CAWRGRLSSYNEQFF.